This T cell receptor beta chain stems from a study of T cells after yellow fever vaccination. This CDR3 region has 16 residues. V gave up 5 bases and J gave up 4 bases; unmatched junction bases: 12. Overall study findings and caveats: Only a minor proportion of clonotypes was detected across both CD4 and CD8 compartments. One caveat is that FACS-sorted repertoires could contain abundant clonotypes contaminating from the bulk population.

The authors made TCR cDNA by 5'RACE template switching, adding a universal primer site and UMIs. TCRdb analysed the 5' RACE reads with MiXCR anew, one entry per CDR3 protein. The table has around 300,000 distinct CDR3 sequences, 10% to 15% seen once. This clonotype was counted a few times. Its antigen is undetermined. V is TRBV12-3 or TRBV12-4 and J is TRBJ2-3; 7 nucleotides match TRBD2. Sequenced material: CD4+ T cells sorted from PBMCs, taken 45 days after the yellow fever booster vaccination. The sequence derives from a man aged 25 to 45 who received the YFV17D yellow fever vaccine. Written as DNA, the CDR3 is TGTGCCAGCAGTAGACCGGGACTACCCCTGGCAGATACGCAGTATTTT. Translating gives CASSRPGLPLADTQYF.